A selection of T cell receptor beta chains follows, all from one sample in a study of blood T cell repertoires in COVID-19. Profiling relied on immunoSEQ multiplex PCR, and the TCRdb table lists in-frame clones only, not all of them. The profile shows about 76,000 clones, approximately 85% of them singletons. Material for sequencing was peripheral blood. Every receptor here comes from a human donor in a cohort sampled during active COVID-19. Both conserved end residues are part of each CDR3. D genes are given only for firm matches. Clone sizes are given selectively: once, few, many, or a class where the clone is expanded.

j_call: TRBJ2-7
clone_size: few
d_call: TRBD2
v_call: TRBV19
cdr3_aa: CASSVQASGVWGEQYF
cdr3_nt: TGTGCCAGTAGTGTCCAGGCGAGCGGGGTATGGGGCGAGCAGTACTTC

j_call: TRBJ2-3
clone_size: .
d_call: .
v_call: TRBV12-3/TRBV12-4
cdr3_aa: CASSRGGDTQYF
cdr3_nt: TGTGCCAGCAGTAGGGGGGGTGATACGCAGTATTTT

j_call: TRBJ2-1
clone_size: .
d_call: TRBD2
v_call: TRBV7-7
cdr3_aa: CASSPLSGGARNEQFF
cdr3_nt: TGTGCTAGCAGCCCCCTCAGCGGGGGGGCTAGAAATGAGCAGTTCTTC

j_call: TRBJ1-2
clone_size: .
d_call: .
v_call: TRBV5-1
cdr3_aa: CASSSTDRLGYTF
cdr3_nt: TGCGCCAGCAGCTCGACTGACAGGCTTGGCTACACCTTC

j_call: TRBJ2-7
clone_size: .
d_call: TRBD2
v_call: TRBV5-4
cdr3_aa: CASSLLTASGTYEQYF
cdr3_nt: TGTGCCAGCAGCTTGTTAACGGCTAGCGGGACCTACGAGCAGTACTTC

j_call: TRBJ1-1
clone_size: .
d_call: TRBD1
v_call: TRBV6-5
cdr3_aa: CASSLDRGRTEAFF
cdr3_nt: TGTGCCAGCAGTCTAGACAGGGGGCGCACTGAAGCTTTCTTT

j_call: TRBJ2-3
clone_size: .
d_call: TRBD2
v_call: TRBV30
cdr3_aa: CAWSATRGGRGTDTQYF
cdr3_nt: TGTGCCTGGAGCGCTACACGGGGGGGCAGGGGCACAGATACGCAGTATTTT

j_call: TRBJ2-3
clone_size: .
d_call: TRBD2
v_call: TRBV3-1/TRBV3-2
cdr3_aa: CASSQDLAGDTDTQYF
cdr3_nt: TGTGCCAGCAGCCAAGATCTAGCGGGGGACACAGATACGCAGTATTTT

j_call: TRBJ1-4
clone_size: .
d_call: .
v_call: TRBV2
cdr3_aa: CASSQDTDREKLFF
cdr3_nt: TGTGCCAGCAGCCAGGACACGGATAGGGAAAAACTGTTTTTT

j_call: TRBJ1-5
clone_size: .
d_call: .
v_call: TRBV5-1
cdr3_aa: CASSPARYSNQPQHF
cdr3_nt: TGCGCCAGCAGCCCTGCGCGGTATAGCAATCAGCCCCAGCATTTT

j_call: TRBJ1-1
clone_size: .
d_call: .
v_call: TRBV18
cdr3_aa: CASSRSRELDTEAFF
cdr3_nt: TGTGCCAGCTCACGGTCTCGGGAGTTGGACACTGAAGCTTTCTTT

j_call: TRBJ1-6
clone_size: .
d_call: TRBD1
v_call: TRBV30
cdr3_aa: CAWRRDRVSPLHF
cdr3_nt: TGTGCCTGGAGACGGGACAGGGTTTCACCCCTCCACTTT

j_call: TRBJ1-2
clone_size: once
d_call: TRBD1
v_call: TRBV4-1
cdr3_aa: CASSQVETGNYGYTF
cdr3_nt: TGCGCCAGCAGCCAAGTGGAGACAGGGAACTATGGCTACACCTTC

j_call: TRBJ1-1
clone_size: once
d_call: .
v_call: TRBV29-1
cdr3_aa: CSVETGRTEAFF
cdr3_nt: TGCAGCGTTGAAACAGGGCGCACTGAAGCTTTCTTT

j_call: TRBJ2-1
clone_size: .
d_call: .
v_call: TRBV5-5
cdr3_aa: CASSLGADNEQFF
cdr3_nt: TGTGCCAGCAGCTTGGGGGCAGACAATGAGCAGTTCTTC

j_call: TRBJ1-5
clone_size: few
d_call: .
v_call: TRBV5-1
cdr3_aa: CASSLGDRHQPQHF
cdr3_nt: TGCGCCAGCAGCTTGGGTGACAGGCACCAGCCCCAGCATTTT

j_call: TRBJ1-4
clone_size: once
d_call: .
v_call: TRBV5-1
cdr3_aa: CASSFSYNEKLFF
cdr3_nt: TGCGCCAGCAGCTTCAGTTATAATGAAAAACTGTTTTTT

j_call: TRBJ1-2
clone_size: many
d_call: .
v_call: TRBV7-3
cdr3_aa: CASSLTSGMDGYTF
cdr3_nt: TGTGCCAGCAGCTTAACGTCAGGGATGGATGGCTACACCTTC

j_call: TRBJ2-5
clone_size: .
d_call: TRBD2
v_call: TRBV11-2
cdr3_aa: CASSATSGTSRETQYF
cdr3_nt: TGTGCCAGCAGCGCGACCTCCGGGACTAGTCGAGAGACCCAGTACTTC

j_call: TRBJ1-4
clone_size: .
d_call: .
v_call: TRBV4-1
cdr3_aa: CASSPSAPGQPTNEKLFF
cdr3_nt: TGCGCCAGCAGCCCTTCGGCCCCAGGACAGCCAACTAATGAAAAACTGTTTTTT

j_call: TRBJ1-1
clone_size: .
d_call: TRBD1
v_call: TRBV10-2
cdr3_aa: CASSGQGRGLEAFF
cdr3_nt: TGCGCCAGCAGTGGACAGGGTCGAGGTTTAGAAGCTTTCTTT

j_call: TRBJ1-1
clone_size: .
d_call: TRBD1
v_call: TRBV5-4
cdr3_aa: CASSLDRGLNTEAFF
cdr3_nt: TGTGCCAGCAGCTTGGACAGGGGGCTGAACACTGAAGCTTTCTTT

j_call: TRBJ2-7
clone_size: .
d_call: TRBD1
v_call: TRBV30
cdr3_aa: CAWTGTGGTLGYEQYF
cdr3_nt: TGTGCCTGGACGGGGACAGGGGGGACCTTGGGCTACGAGCAGTACTTC

j_call: TRBJ1-4
clone_size: .
d_call: .
v_call: TRBV7-2
cdr3_aa: CASSPKTRLMFF
cdr3_nt: TGTGCCAGCAGCCCAAAGACAAGGCTAATGTTTTTT

j_call: TRBJ2-7
clone_size: .
d_call: TRBD1
v_call: TRBV16
cdr3_aa: CASSQLEQGSSYEQYF
cdr3_nt: TGTGCCAGCAGCCAATTGGAACAGGGGAGCTCCTACGAGCAGTACTTC

j_call: TRBJ1-5
clone_size: few
d_call: TRBD1
v_call: TRBV7-8
cdr3_aa: CASSRDRDQPQHF
cdr3_nt: TGTGCCAGCAGCCGGGACAGGGATCAGCCCCAGCATTTT

j_call: TRBJ1-2
clone_size: few
d_call: TRBD1
v_call: TRBV29-1
cdr3_aa: CSVILQGESYGYTF
cdr3_nt: TGCAGCGTCATCCTACAGGGGGAGAGCTATGGCTACACCTTC

j_call: TRBJ2-7
clone_size: .
d_call: .
v_call: TRBV4-1
cdr3_aa: CASTRVSGPHYEQYF
cdr3_nt: TGCGCCAGCACGCGTGTTAGCGGACCTCACTACGAGCAGTACTTC

j_call: TRBJ2-7
clone_size: .
d_call: .
v_call: TRBV2
cdr3_aa: CASSIAQDAYEQYF
cdr3_nt: TGTGCCAGCAGTATCGCCCAGGATGCCTACGAGCAGTACTTC

j_call: TRBJ2-2
clone_size: .
d_call: TRBD1
v_call: TRBV5-3
cdr3_aa: CARRTPRQGRRNLNTGELFF
cdr3_nt: TGTGCCAGAAGAACCCCGAGACAGGGAAGGAGGAACCTGAACACCGGGGAGCTGTTTTTT